This record looks at one TCR beta chain sequence and its context. As yet, its antigen is unknown. Each donor's status was that of a healthy bone marrow donor. The germline CDR1 and CDR2 sequences are SGHNT and YENEEA. V was pared by 5 bases and J by 10 bases, with 21 bases between. The CDR3 extends over 15 amino acids. This entry is derived from a study of cytomegalovirus exposure and HLA in healthy donors. Study outcomes and limitations: Presence/absence analyses assumed roughly uniform sequencing depth across donors, which may not hold. An analysis done earlier found most TCR beta V segments productive about 87% or about 30% of the time. A later analysis found most CMV-associated TCR beta chains apparently HLA-restricted.

The primer mix had 60 Vbeta and 13 Jbeta primers. TCRdb's copy holds only in-frame clones and misses some; the assay was immunoSEQ multiplex PCR. The sample has 150,000 to 200,000 clones; roughly 80% are singletons. This sequence originates from a woman in her 30s in good health and CMV-seropositive. Sequencing was performed on PBMCs. V usage is TRBV11-3 and J usage is TRBJ2-1; TRBD1 might be the D (7 bases). The CDR3 DNA sequence: TGTGCCAGCAGCCTGGGGCAGGGGGAGGTCAGGGAGCAGTTCTTC. It translates to CASSLGQGEVREQFF.